The 5 T cell receptor beta chains below were found in one sample sequenced in a study of T cells in localized non-small cell lung cancer (dated by TCRdb to 2018 to 2020). The protocol used for the library was the immunoSEQ multiplex PCR assay. Here the immuneACCESS table is served through TCRdb, limited to in-frame sequences with V and J called. Missing clones are a known gap in these copies; in checked studies unresolved V genes cover under half, and the rest lacks a known reason. The sample table shows roughly 25,000 clones, and roughly 84% are seen once. The ten top clones hold about 4.4% of the sample. The sequences come from PBMCs, collected before any cancer treatment. These receptors were collected from a man aged 35 to 69 with stage II lung adenocarcinoma.

This rearrangement joins TRBV4-2 to TRBJ1-5, with 9 bases identical to TRBD1. Unmatched junction bases numbered 8, after V lost 2 bases and J lost 6 bases. Per germline, CDR1 LGHNA and CDR2 YNFKEQ. The CDR3 contains 16 residues. This CDR3 is CASSQIEQGASQPQHF. The DNA of the CDR3 is TGTGCCAGCAGCCAAATTGAACAGGGGGCGAGTCAGCCCCAGCATTTT.

The chain couples TRBV10-3 to TRBJ2-2; D is perhaps TRBD1 or TRBD2 (5 bases each). In germline, CDR1 is ENHRY, CDR2 SYGVKD. Deletions cut 5 bases from V and 3 bases from J, with 10 bases between. CDR3 length: 14 amino acids. CDR3 nucleotide sequence: TGTGCCATCAGTCCGGGGCGCGACACCGGGGAGCTGTTTTTT. Protein product: CAISPGRDTGELFF.

The table lists this clone with a count of one. CDR3 sequence reads: CASNPGTPPVNTEAFF. DNA for the CDR3: TGTGCCAGCAATCCCGGGACACCTCCCGTGAACACTGAAGCTTTCTTT. The chain combines TRBV27 with TRBJ1-1, with a possible D match to TRBD1 (6 bases). Per the germline V gene, CDR1 is MNHEY and CDR2 is SMNVEV (reference sequence). The CDR3 runs to 16 residues. The V and J ends lost 7 bases and 0 bases respectively, with 18 bases between them.

This chain uses TRBV7-9 with TRBJ2-7; D is undetermined. Germline assignment: CDR1 SEHNR and CDR2 FQNEAQ (reference sequence). The CDR3 consists of 12 residues. V lost 2 bases, J lost 2 bases, and 4 bases lay in between. The CDR3 protein is CASSLIPYEQYF. CDR3 DNA sequence: TGTGCCAGCAGCTTAATCCCCTACGAGCAGTACTTC.

The chain couples TRBV7-2 to TRBJ1-1, with a possible D match to TRBD1 (6 bases). Trimming removed 3 bases from V and 7 bases from J, with 15 bases in between. Germline loops: CDR1 SGHTA, CDR2 FQGNSA. This CDR3 comprises 14 residues. The CDR3 DNA is TGTGCCAGCAGCTTTGGGTCAGGGGCCGGTGAAGCTTTCTTT. Protein product: CASSFGSGAGEAFF.